The present T cell receptor (beta chain) was sequenced within a study of shared clonotypes between healthy human individuals. Several immunoSEQ plates received, in even portions, the genomic DNA of each subset. The data were produced by immunoSEQ multiplex PCR, yet TCRdb's version contains in-frame clones alone and is incomplete. The table lists roughly 1,000,000 clones, around 82% of them singletons. The CDR3 covers 15 residues. V lost 5 bases, J lost 5 bases, and 10 bases stayed unmatched. Germline values: CDR1 SNHLY, CDR2 FYNNEI. The sequenced sample was memory CD4+ T cells from PBMCs. Subset specified: CD45RA-negative fraction. The V gene is TRBV2, the J gene TRBJ1-1, with 8 bases identical to TRBD1. The source of this sequence is a man aged 18-30 years in good health. Some clones in this sample may be carry-over from other donors' samples. This CDR3 is CASSQIDGQGTEAFF. As DNA, the CDR3 is TGTGCCAGCAGTCAGATCGACGGACAGGGTACTGAAGCTTTCTTT.